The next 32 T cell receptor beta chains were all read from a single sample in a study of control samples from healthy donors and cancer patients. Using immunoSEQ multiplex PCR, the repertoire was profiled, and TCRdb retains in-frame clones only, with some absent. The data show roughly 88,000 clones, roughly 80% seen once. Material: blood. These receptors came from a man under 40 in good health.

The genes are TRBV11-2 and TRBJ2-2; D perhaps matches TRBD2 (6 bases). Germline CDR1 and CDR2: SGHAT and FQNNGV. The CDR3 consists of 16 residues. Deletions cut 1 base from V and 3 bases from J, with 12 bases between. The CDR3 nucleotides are TGTGCCAGCAGCTTAGGGGCCAGGAGGGACACCGGGGAGCTGTTTTTT. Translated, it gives CASSLGARRDTGELFF.

The CDR3 coding sequence is TGTGCCAGCAGCGTAGGGATCGGCAAGGGGCTATACGATGAGCAGTTCTTC. Translating it yields CASSVGIGKGLYDEQFF. V is TRBV9 and J is TRBJ2-1; perhaps TRBD1 as D (5 bases). Trimming left V 0 bases short and J 8 bases short, with 21 bases between. This CDR3 has 17 amino acids. CDR1 is SGDLS and CDR2 is YYNGEE in the germline V gene. Complete variable domain (other parts from reference TRBV9 and TRBJ2-1): DSGVTQTPKHLITATGQRVTLRCSPRSGDLSVYWYQQSLDQGLQFLIQYYNGEERAKGNILERFSAQQFPDLHSELNLSSLELGDSALYFCASSVGIGKGLYDEQFFGPGTRLTVL.

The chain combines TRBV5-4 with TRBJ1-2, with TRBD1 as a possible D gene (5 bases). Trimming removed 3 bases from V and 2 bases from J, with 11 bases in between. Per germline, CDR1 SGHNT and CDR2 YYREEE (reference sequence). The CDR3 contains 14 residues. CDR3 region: CASSYSGGNYGYTF. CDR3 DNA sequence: TGTGCCAGCAGCTACAGTGGGGGGAACTATGGCTACACCTTC.

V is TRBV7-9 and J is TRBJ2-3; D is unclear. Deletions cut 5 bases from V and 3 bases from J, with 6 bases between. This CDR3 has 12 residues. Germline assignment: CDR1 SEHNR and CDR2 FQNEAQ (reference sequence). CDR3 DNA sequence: TGTGCCAGCAGCCCTGCAACAGATACGCAGTATTTT. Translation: CASSPATDTQYF.

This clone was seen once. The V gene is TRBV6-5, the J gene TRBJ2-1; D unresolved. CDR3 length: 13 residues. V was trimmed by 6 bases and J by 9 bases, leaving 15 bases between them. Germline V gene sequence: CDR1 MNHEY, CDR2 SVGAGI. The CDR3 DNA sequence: TGTGCCAGCAGCCACTGGCAAATCGGTGAGCAGTTCTTC. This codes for CASSHWQIGEQFF.

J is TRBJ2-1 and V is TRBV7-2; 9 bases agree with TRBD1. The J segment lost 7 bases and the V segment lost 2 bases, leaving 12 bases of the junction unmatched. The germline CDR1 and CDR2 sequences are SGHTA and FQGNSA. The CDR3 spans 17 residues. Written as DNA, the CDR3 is TGTGCCAGCAGCTTACCTGGGACAGGGAGGGCATGGAATGAGCAGTTCTTC. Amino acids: CASSLPGTGRAWNEQFF. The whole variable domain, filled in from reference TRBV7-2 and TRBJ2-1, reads GAGVSQSPSNKVTEKGKDVELRCDPISGHTALYWYRQSLGQGLEFLIYFQGNSAPDKSGLPSDRFSAERTGGSVSTLTIQRTQQEDSAVYLCASSLPGTGRAWNEQFFGPGTRLTVL.

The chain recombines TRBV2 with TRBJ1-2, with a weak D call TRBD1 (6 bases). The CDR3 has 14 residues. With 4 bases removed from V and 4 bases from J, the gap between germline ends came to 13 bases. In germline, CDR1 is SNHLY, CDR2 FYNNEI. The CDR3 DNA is TGTGCCAGCAGTGCGTGGGGGGCGTCCTATGGCTACACCTTC. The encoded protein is CASSAWGASYGYTF.

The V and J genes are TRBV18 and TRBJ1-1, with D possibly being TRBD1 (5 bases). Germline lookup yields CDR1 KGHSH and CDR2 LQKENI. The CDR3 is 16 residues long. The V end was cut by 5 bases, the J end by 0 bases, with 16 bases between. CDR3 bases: TGTGCCAGCTCAATAAACTGGGGCGACATGAACACTGAAGCTTTCTTT. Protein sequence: CASSINWGDMNTEAFF.

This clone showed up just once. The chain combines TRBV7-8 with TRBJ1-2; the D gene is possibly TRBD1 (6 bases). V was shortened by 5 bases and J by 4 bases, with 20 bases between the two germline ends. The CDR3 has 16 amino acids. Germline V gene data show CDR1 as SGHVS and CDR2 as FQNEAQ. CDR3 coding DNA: TGTGCCAGCAGCCCCCAAACTAGGGGGGATCTCTATGGCTACACCTTC. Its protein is CASSPQTRGDLYGYTF.

CDR3 DNA: TGTGCCACCAGCAGAGATCACAGGGTTGGGACTGAAGCTTTCTTT. Residues: CATSRDHRVGTEAFF. The chain carries TRBV15 and TRBJ1-1; maybe TRBD1 (6 bases). Trimming took 0 bases from V and 5 from J, leaving 13 bases between them. Germline V CDR1 and CDR2: LNHNV, YYDKDF (reference sequence). CDR3 size: 15 residues.

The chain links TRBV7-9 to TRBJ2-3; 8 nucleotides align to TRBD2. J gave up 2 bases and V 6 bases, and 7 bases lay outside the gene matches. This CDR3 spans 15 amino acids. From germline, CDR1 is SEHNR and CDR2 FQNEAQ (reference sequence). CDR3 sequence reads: CASSTTGGITDTQYF. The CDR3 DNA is TGTGCCAGCAGTACAACGGGGGGGATCACAGATACGCAGTATTTT. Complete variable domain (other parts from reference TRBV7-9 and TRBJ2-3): DTGVSQNPRHKITKRGQNVTFRCDPISEHNRLYWYRQTLGQGPEFLTYFQNEAQLEKSRLLSDRFSAERPKGSFSTLEIQRTEQGDSAMYLCASSTTGGITDTQYFGPGTRLTVL.

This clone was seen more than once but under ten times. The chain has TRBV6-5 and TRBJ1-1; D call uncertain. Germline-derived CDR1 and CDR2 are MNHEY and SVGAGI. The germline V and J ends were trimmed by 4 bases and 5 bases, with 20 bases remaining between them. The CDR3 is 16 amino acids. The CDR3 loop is CASSSPLTVDWTEAFF. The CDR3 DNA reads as TGTGCCAGCAGTTCCCCCTTGACGGTAGATTGGACTGAAGCTTTCTTT.

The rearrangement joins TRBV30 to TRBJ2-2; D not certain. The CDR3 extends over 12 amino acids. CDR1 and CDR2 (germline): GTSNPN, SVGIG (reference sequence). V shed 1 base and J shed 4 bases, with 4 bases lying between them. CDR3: CAWSEGTGELFF. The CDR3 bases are TGTGCCTGGAGTGAGGGCACCGGGGAGCTGTTTTTT.

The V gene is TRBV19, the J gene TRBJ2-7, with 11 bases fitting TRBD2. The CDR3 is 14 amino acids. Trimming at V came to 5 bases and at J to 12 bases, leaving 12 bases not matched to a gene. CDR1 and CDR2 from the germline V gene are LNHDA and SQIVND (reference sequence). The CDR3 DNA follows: TGTGCCAGTAGTCTTGCGACGACTAGCGGGGACGCGTACTTC. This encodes CASSLATTSGDAYF.

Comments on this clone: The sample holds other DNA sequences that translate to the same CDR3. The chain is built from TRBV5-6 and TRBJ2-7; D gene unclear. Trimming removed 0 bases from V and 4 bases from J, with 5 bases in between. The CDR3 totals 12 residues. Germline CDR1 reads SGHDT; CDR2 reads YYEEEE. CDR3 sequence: CASSLGGYEQYF. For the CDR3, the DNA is TGTGCCAGCAGCTTGGGTGGATACGAGCAGTACTTC.

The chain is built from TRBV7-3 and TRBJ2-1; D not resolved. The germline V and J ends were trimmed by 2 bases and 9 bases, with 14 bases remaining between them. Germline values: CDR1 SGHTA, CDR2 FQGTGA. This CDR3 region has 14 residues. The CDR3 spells CASSLGVKGGEQFF. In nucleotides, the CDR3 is TGTGCCAGCAGCTTAGGGGTCAAGGGCGGTGAGCAGTTCTTC.

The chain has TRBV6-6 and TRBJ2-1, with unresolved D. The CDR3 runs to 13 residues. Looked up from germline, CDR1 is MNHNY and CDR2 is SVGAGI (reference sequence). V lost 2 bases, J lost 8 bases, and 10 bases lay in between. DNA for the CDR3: TGTGCCAGCAGTTACGTGAAAGGGTATGAGCAGTTCTTC. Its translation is CASSYVKGYEQFF.

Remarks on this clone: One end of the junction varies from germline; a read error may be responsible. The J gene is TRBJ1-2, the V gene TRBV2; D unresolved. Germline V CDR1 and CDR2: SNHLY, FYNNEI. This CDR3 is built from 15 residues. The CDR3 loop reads CASREGGRPNYGYTF. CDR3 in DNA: TGTGCCAGCAGAGAAGGCGGACGGCCTAACTATGGCTACACCTTC.

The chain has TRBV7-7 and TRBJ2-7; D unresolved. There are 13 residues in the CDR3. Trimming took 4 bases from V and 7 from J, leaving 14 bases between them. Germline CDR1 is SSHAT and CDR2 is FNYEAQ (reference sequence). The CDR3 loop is CASSSGLLMEQYF. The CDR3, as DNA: TGTGCCAGCAGCTCGGGCCTACTTATGGAGCAGTACTTC.

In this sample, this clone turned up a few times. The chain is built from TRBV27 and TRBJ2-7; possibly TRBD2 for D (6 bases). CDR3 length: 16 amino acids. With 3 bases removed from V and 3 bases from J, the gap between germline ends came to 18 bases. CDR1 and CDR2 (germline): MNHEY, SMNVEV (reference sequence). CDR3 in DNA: TGTGCCAGCAGTTTGGTGGCCTCTAGCGCCCGCTACGAGCAGTACTTC. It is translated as CASSLVASSARYEQYF.

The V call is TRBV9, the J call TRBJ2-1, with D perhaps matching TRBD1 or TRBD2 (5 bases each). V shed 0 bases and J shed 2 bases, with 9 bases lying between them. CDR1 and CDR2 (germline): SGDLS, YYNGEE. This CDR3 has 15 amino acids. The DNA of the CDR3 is TGTGCCAGCAGCGTAGACGGGGCCGCCTACAATGAGCAGTTCTTC. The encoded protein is CASSVDGAAYNEQFF.

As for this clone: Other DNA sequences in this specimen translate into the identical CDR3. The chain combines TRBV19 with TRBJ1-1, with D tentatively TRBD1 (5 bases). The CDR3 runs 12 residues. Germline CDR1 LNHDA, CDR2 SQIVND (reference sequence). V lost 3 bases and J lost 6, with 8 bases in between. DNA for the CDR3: TGTGCCAGTAGTATGGGGGGGGCTGAAGCTTTCTTT. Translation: CASSMGGAEAFF.

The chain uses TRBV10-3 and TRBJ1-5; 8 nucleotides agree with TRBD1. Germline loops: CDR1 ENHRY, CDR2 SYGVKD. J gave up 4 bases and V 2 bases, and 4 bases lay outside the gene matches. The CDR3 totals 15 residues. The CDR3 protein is CAISEGGDRNQPQHF. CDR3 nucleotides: TGTGCCATCAGTGAGGGCGGGGACAGGAATCAGCCCCAGCATTTT.

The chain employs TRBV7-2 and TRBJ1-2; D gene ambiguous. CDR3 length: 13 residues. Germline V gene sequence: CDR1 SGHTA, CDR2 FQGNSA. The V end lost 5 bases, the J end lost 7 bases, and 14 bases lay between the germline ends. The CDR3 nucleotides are TGTGCCAGCAGCCTTGGAGGCGGGAGTGGCTACACCTTC. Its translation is CASSLGGGSGYTF. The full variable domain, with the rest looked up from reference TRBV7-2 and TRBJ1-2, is GAGVSQSPSNKVTEKGKDVELRCDPISGHTALYWYRQSLGQGLEFLIYFQGNSAPDKSGLPSDRFSAERTGGSVSTLTIQRTQQEDSAVYLCASSLGGGSGYTFGSGTRLTVV.

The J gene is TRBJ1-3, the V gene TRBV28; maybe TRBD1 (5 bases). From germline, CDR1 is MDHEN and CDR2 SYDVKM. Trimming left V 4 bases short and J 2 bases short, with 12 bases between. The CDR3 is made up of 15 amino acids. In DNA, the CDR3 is TGTGCCAGCAGTTACCCAGGGTTCGCTGGAAACACCATATATTTT. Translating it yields CASSYPGFAGNTIYF.

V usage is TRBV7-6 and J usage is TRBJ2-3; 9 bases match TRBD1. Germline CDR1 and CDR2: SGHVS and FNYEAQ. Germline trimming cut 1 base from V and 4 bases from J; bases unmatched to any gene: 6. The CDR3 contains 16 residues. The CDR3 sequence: CASSLVGTGRPDTQYF. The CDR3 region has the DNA TGTGCCAGCAGCTTAGTCGGGACAGGGAGGCCAGATACGCAGTATTTT.

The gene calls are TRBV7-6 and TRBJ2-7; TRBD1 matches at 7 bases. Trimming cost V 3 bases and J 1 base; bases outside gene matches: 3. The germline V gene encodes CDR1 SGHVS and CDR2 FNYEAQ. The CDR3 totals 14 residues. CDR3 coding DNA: TGTGCCAGCAGCTTTGGGGACAGTTCCTACGAGCAGTACTTC. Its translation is CASSFGDSSYEQYF. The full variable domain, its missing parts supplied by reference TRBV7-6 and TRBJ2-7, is GAGVSQSPRYKVTKRGQDVALRCDPISGHVSLYWYRQALGQGPEFLTYFNYEAQQDKSGLPNDRFSAERPEGSISTLTIQRTEQRDSAMYRCASSFGDSSYEQYFGPGTRLTVT.

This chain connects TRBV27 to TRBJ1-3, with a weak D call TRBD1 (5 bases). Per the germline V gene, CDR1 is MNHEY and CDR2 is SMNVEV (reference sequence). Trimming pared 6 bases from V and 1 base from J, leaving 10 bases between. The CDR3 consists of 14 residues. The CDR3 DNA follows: TGTGCCAGCAGCCCCGACAGATCTGGAAACACCATATATTTT. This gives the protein CASSPDRSGNTIYF.

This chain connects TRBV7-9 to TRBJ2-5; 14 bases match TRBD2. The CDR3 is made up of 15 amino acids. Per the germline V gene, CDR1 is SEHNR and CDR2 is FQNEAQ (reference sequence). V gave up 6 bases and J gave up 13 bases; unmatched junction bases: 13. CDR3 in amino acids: CASSPPGLAGALPYF. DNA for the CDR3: TGTGCCAGCAGTCCTCCGGGACTAGCGGGGGCCCTCCCGTACTTC.

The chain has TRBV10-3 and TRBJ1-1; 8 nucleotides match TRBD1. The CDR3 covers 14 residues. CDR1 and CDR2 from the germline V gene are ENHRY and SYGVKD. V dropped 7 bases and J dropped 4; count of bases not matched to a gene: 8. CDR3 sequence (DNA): TGTGCCATCACCGAGGACAGGGCAGGCACTGAAGCTTTCTTT. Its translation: CAITEDRAGTEAFF.

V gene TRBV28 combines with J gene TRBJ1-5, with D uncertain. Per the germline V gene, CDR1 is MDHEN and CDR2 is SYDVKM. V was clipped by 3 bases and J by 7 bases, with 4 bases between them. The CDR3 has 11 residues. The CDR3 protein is CASSFPQPQHF. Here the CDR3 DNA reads TGTGCCAGCAGTTTCCCGCAGCCCCAGCATTTT.

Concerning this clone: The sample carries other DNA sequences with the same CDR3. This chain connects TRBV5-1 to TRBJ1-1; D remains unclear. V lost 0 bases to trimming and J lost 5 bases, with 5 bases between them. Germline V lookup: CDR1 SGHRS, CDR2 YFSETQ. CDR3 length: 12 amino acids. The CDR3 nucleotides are TGCGCCAGCAGCTTGGGTAGAACTGAAGCTTTCTTT. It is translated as CASSLGRTEAFF.